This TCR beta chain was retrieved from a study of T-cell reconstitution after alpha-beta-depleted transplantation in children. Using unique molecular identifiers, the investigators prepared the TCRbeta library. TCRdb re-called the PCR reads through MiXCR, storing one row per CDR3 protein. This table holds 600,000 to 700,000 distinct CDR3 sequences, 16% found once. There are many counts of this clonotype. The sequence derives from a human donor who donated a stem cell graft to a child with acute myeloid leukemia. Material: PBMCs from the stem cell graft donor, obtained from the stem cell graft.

The CDR3 is CASSLTGPLGEQYF. CDR3 nucleotides: TGTGCCAGCAGTCTGACAGGGCCCCTGGGCGAGCAGTACTTC. The V gene is TRBV12-3 or TRBV12-4, the J gene TRBJ2-7; 7 bases align to TRBD1. This CDR3 is 14 amino acids long. V dropped 5 bases and J dropped 6; count of bases not matched to a gene: 10.